Presented here are 25 T cell receptor beta chains from one specimen sequenced in a study of beta chain features in type 1 diabetes. The isolated RNA, all of it, was reverse transcribed, so expressed TCRB transcripts were what got sequenced. Some clones are missing from TCRdb's copy, which holds only in-frame ones; the method was immunoSEQ multiplex PCR. Of over 120,000 clones detected, more than 9% appear once; the ten largest clones hold 1.3%. Sequenced: naive CD4+ T cells from blood. The receptors were sampled from a man younger than 35 in good health.

The rearrangement joins TRBV7-2 to TRBJ2-3; D perhaps matches TRBD2 (6 bases). The germline V gene has CDR1 SGHTA and CDR2 FQGNSA. The CDR3 consists of 12 residues. With 0 bases removed from V and 10 bases from J, the gap between germline ends came to 8 bases. The CDR3 DNA reads as TGTGCCAGCAGCTTAGCGACGGGAGCGCAGTATTTT. The encoded protein is CASSLATGAQYF.

This clone has just a few counts. The chain carries TRBV29-1 and TRBJ1-1, with TRBD1 identical over 9 bases. This CDR3 has 15 residues. Germline V CDR1 and CDR2: SQVTM, ANQGSEA. Germline trimming cut 4 bases from V and 0 bases from J; bases unmatched to any gene: 6. The CDR3 is CSVVGTGTMNTEAFF. CDR3 sequence (DNA): TGCAGCGTTGTCGGGACAGGGACAATGAACACTGAAGCTTTCTTT.

The chain carries TRBV7-2 and TRBJ1-6; possibly TRBD1 for D (6 bases). This CDR3 comprises 14 residues. The V gene's germline CDR1 is SGHTA and CDR2 FQGNSA. V lost 5 bases to trimming and J lost 6 bases, with 11 bases between them. The CDR3 reads CASSPTGFNSPLHF. As DNA, the CDR3 is TGTGCCAGCAGCCCTACAGGGTTTAATTCACCCCTCCACTTT.

This clone was picked up many times. V usage is TRBV28 and J usage is TRBJ2-5, with 7 nucleotides matching TRBD2. CDR1 MDHEN and CDR2 SYDVKM come from the germline V gene. Trimming cost V 6 bases and J 1 base; bases outside gene matches: 5. The CDR3 runs 14 residues. For the CDR3, the DNA is TGTGCCAGCAGGATAAGCGGGGCCCAAGAGACCCAGTACTTC. It specifies CASRISGAQETQYF.

The J gene is TRBJ2-1, the V gene TRBV5-1; maybe TRBD2 (7 bases). Germline assignment: CDR1 SGHRS and CDR2 YFSETQ. The CDR3 runs to 14 residues. Trimming took 5 bases from V and 4 from J, leaving 13 bases between them. The CDR3 is CASSVRGGYNEQFF. The CDR3 DNA reads as TGCGCCAGCAGTGTGAGGGGGGGATACAATGAGCAGTTCTTC.

This clone came up a few times. The chain uses TRBV7-2 and TRBJ1-2; possibly TRBD1 for D (6 bases). The CDR3 runs to 13 residues. Germline-derived CDR1 and CDR2 are SGHTA and FQGNSA. Trimming left V 5 bases short and J 5 bases short, with 12 bases between. The DNA for the CDR3 is TGTGCCAGCAGCGATTGGACAGTATATGGCTACACCTTC. The encoded protein is CASSDWTVYGYTF.

The sample holds many counts of this clone. V usage is TRBV18 and J usage is TRBJ1-6; the D is unclear. Germline V gene data show CDR1 as KGHSH and CDR2 as LQKENI. V lost 6 bases to trimming and J lost 8 bases, with 14 bases between them. This CDR3 contains 14 residues. CDR3 sequence: CASSPGPGYSPLHF. The CDR3 DNA follows: TGTGCCAGCTCTCCGGGTCCGGGGTATTCACCCCTCCACTTT.

The chain has TRBV5-1 and TRBJ1-6; D gene ambiguous. Trimming took 1 base from V and 7 from J, leaving 12 bases between them. Germline V lookup: CDR1 SGHRS, CDR2 YFSETQ. The CDR3 runs 15 residues. The DNA for the CDR3 is TGCGCCAGCAGCTTGAACGGCGACACCAATTCACCCCTCCACTTT. Translated, it gives CASSLNGDTNSPLHF.

This clone occurred a few times. The chain carries TRBV15 and TRBJ1-2, with D perhaps matching TRBD1 (6 bases). V was clipped by 2 bases and J by 7 bases, with 8 bases between them. The CDR3 covers 12 residues. CDR1 is LNHNV and CDR2 is YYDKDF in the germline V gene (reference sequence). The DNA for the CDR3 is TGTGCCACCAGCAGATCAGGGGTTGGCTACACCTTC. Residues: CATSRSGVGYTF.

This clone was seen more than once but under ten times. The chain is built from TRBV7-2 and TRBJ2-7, with D possibly being TRBD1 (5 bases). The CDR3 is 13 residues long. V lost 5 bases and J lost 1, with 9 bases in between. CDR1 and CDR2 from the germline V gene are SGHTA and FQGNSA. In nucleotides, the CDR3 is TGTGCCAGCAGCACCACAGGTTCCTACGAGCAGTACTTC. Its protein product is CASSTTGSYEQYF.

The V call is TRBV7-6, the J call TRBJ2-5; 7 bases align to TRBD2. The CDR3 has 16 residues. Unmatched junction bases numbered 13, after V lost 5 bases and J lost 4 bases. Looked up from germline, CDR1 is SGHVS and CDR2 is FNYEAQ. CDR3 coding DNA: TGTGCCAGCAGCACCGGACTAGTGGTGGCTACAGAGACCCAGTACTTC. Amino acids: CASSTGLVVATETQYF. Combining the CDR3 with reference TRBV7-6 and TRBJ2-5 gives the whole variable domain GAGVSQSPRYKVTKRGQDVALRCDPISGHVSLYWYRQALGQGPEFLTYFNYEAQQDKSGLPNDRFSAERPEGSISTLTIQRTEQRDSAMYRCASSTGLVVATETQYFGPGTRLLVL.

This clone was seen a few times. This chain uses TRBV4-2 with TRBJ2-2, with D perhaps matching TRBD1 (6 bases). V was pared by 0 bases and J by 1 base, with 9 bases between. Germline assignment: CDR1 LGHNA and CDR2 YNFKEQ. CDR3 length: 16 amino acids. The CDR3 loop reads CASSQDPGQNTGELFF. The CDR3 DNA is TGTGCCAGCAGCCAAGATCCGGGACAGAACACCGGGGAGCTGTTTTTT.

V gene TRBV5-1 combines with J gene TRBJ2-5, with 10 bases fitting TRBD2. Trimming cost V 0 bases and J 1 base; bases outside gene matches: 3. The CDR3 totals 16 residues. The germline gives CDR1 SGHRS, CDR2 YFSETQ. The CDR3 DNA follows: TGCGCCAGCAGCTTGGCCCCTAGCGGGGGCCAAGAGACCCAGTACTTC. It encodes CASSLAPSGGQETQYF.

V is TRBV7-9 and J is TRBJ2-1; no clear D. CDR1 is SEHNR and CDR2 is FQNEAQ in the germline V gene (reference sequence). The CDR3 runs 12 residues. V lost 8 bases, J lost 10 bases, and 15 bases lay in between. CDR3 DNA sequence: TGTGCCAGCCACACGACTCCCGGGGAGCAGTTCTTC. Amino acids: CASHTTPGEQFF.

This clone was seen more than once but under ten times. The chain links TRBV7-2 to TRBJ1-3, with D possibly matching TRBD1 (5 bases). Germline V gene data show CDR1 as SGHTA and CDR2 as FQGNSA. The CDR3 loop spans 15 amino acids. V lost 3 bases, J lost 0 bases, and 9 bases lay in between. The CDR3 nucleotides read TGTGCCAGCAGCTTTCAGGGTCTCTCTGGAAACACCATATATTTT. The encoded protein is CASSFQGLSGNTIYF. Full variable domain (missing parts from reference TRBV7-2 and TRBJ1-3): GAGVSQSPSNKVTEKGKDVELRCDPISGHTALYWYRQSLGQGLEFLIYFQGNSAPDKSGLPSDRFSAERTGGSVSTLTIQRTQQEDSAVYLCASSFQGLSGNTIYFGEGSWLTVV.

There are a few counts of this clone. V and J are TRBV14 and TRBJ2-7; D unresolved. The germline CDR1 and CDR2 sequences are SGHDN and FVKESK. V lost 4 bases to trimming and J lost 3 bases, with 10 bases between them. The CDR3 is made up of 13 amino acids. CDR3 amino acids: CASSPQVGYEQYF. DNA for the CDR3: TGTGCCAGCAGCCCCCAAGTCGGCTACGAGCAGTACTTC.

This clone appeared a few times. The gene calls are TRBV7-8 and TRBJ2-7, with D perhaps matching TRBD1 (6 bases). The CDR3 is made up of 16 amino acids. Germline V gives CDR1 SGHVS, CDR2 FQNEAQ. Trimming took off 5 bases at V and 3 bases at J, with 20 bases between the two ends. The CDR3, as DNA: TGTGCCAGCAGCCAGAACGGAGTGGGGGCCAACTACGAGCAGTACTTC. Translating gives CASSQNGVGANYEQYF.

The chain uses TRBV11-2 and TRBJ1-2; 9 nucleotides agree with TRBD1. Germline assignment: CDR1 SGHAT and CDR2 FQNNGV. J was trimmed by 6 bases and V by 5 bases; bases with no gene match: 4. This CDR3 has 13 amino acids. CDR3 DNA: TGTGCCAGCAGCGTCGACAGGGGGGATGGCTACACCTTC. Residues: CASSVDRGDGYTF.

The V call is TRBV5-4, the J call TRBJ2-2, with D maybe TRBD1 (5 bases). The CDR3 is 15 residues long. Trimming took off 6 bases at V and 5 bases at J, with 17 bases between the two ends. The germline V gene encodes CDR1 SGHNT and CDR2 YYREEE (reference sequence). CDR3 sequence (DNA): TGTGCCAGCACCGACCCCGCCAGGGCTACCGGGGAGCTGTTTTTT. Residues: CASTDPARATGELFF.

This clone was seen a handful of times. The genes are TRBV9 and TRBJ2-3; 9 bases fit TRBD1. This CDR3 contains 15 residues. V lost 2 bases, J lost 6 bases, and 7 bases stayed unmatched. CDR1 SGDLS and CDR2 YYNGEE come from the germline V gene. The chain's CDR3 is CASSVTGTGPDTQYF. In nucleotides, the CDR3 is TGTGCCAGCAGCGTTACCGGGACAGGGCCCGATACGCAGTATTTT.

Only a few counts were recorded for this clone. The chain carries TRBV5-1 and TRBJ2-5; D might be TRBD2 (6 bases). The CDR3 loop spans 13 amino acids. The germline CDR1 and CDR2 sequences are SGHRS and YFSETQ. Trimming stripped 7 bases from V and 3 bases from J, with 13 bases between. DNA for the CDR3: TGCGCCAGCGCGGGGACCATCAAAGAGACCCAGTACTTC. It codes for CASAGTIKETQYF. Filled out from reference TRBV5-1 and TRBJ2-5, the complete variable domain reads KAGVTQTPRYLIKTRGQQVTLSCSPISGHRSVSWYQQTPGQGLQFLFEYFSETQRNKGNFPGRFSGRQFSNSRSEMNVSTLELGDSALYLCASAGTIKETQYFGPGTRLLVL.

The chain has TRBV5-1 and TRBJ2-7; TRBD1 matches at 8 bases. The length of the CDR3 is 14 residues. Germline trimming cut 2 bases from V and 3 bases from J; bases unmatched to any gene: 4. CDR1 and CDR2 from the germline V gene are SGHRS and YFSETQ. DNA for the CDR3: TGCGCCAGCAGCTTTGGACAGGGTTTCTACGAGCAGTACTTC. This encodes CASSFGQGFYEQYF.

This clone was detected only a few times. This rearrangement joins TRBV18 to TRBJ1-4; 8 bases are shared with TRBD1. The J segment lost 3 bases and the V segment lost 6 bases, leaving 15 bases of the junction unmatched. Germline V gives CDR1 KGHSH, CDR2 LQKENI. The CDR3 extends over 18 amino acids. CDR3 coding DNA: TGTGCCAGCTCGCAAAGGACAGGGAACTCGGCGCCTAATGAAAAACTGTTTTTT. Its translation: CASSQRTGNSAPNEKLFF. The complete variable domain, with remaining parts taken from reference TRBV18 and TRBJ1-4, reads NAGVMQNPRHLVRRRGQEARLRCSPMKGHSHVYWYRQLPEEGLKFMVYLQKENIIDESGMPKERFSAEFPKEGPSILRIQQVVRGDSAAYFCASSQRTGNSAPNEKLFFGSGTQLSVL.

The rearrangement uses TRBV6-5 and TRBJ2-4; 10 nucleotides match TRBD1. CDR1 MNHEY and CDR2 SVGAGI come from the germline V gene. This CDR3 is 15 amino acids long. J gave up 7 bases and V 6 bases, and 9 bases lay outside the gene matches. The CDR3 bases are TGTGCCAGCAGCCTAAGGAAGGACAGGGGGAACATTCAGTACTTC. This encodes CASSLRKDRGNIQYF.

V is TRBV7-2 and J is TRBJ2-2; a weak D match, TRBD2 (7 bases). Trimming took off 1 base at V and 5 bases at J, with 17 bases between the two ends. The CDR3 extends over 17 amino acids. Germline CDR1 reads SGHTA; CDR2 reads FQGNSA. CDR3 residues: CASSLERGGLWTGELFF. The CDR3 nucleotides read TGTGCCAGCAGCTTAGAAAGGGGGGGATTGTGGACCGGGGAGCTGTTTTTT.